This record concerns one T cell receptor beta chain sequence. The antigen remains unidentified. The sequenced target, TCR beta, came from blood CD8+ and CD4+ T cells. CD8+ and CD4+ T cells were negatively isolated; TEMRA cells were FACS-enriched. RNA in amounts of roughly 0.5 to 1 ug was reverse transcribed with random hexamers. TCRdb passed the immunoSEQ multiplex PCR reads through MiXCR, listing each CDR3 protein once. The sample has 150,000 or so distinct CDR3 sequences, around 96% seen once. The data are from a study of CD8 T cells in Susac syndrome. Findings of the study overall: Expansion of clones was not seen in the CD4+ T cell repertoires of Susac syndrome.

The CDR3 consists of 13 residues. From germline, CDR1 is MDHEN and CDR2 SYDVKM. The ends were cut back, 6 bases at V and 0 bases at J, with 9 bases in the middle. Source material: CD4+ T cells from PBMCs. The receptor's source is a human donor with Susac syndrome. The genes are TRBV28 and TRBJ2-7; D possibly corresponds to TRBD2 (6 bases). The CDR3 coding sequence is TGTGCCAGCAGGGGGGGTTCCTCCTACGAGCAGTACTTC. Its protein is CASRGGSSYEQYF.